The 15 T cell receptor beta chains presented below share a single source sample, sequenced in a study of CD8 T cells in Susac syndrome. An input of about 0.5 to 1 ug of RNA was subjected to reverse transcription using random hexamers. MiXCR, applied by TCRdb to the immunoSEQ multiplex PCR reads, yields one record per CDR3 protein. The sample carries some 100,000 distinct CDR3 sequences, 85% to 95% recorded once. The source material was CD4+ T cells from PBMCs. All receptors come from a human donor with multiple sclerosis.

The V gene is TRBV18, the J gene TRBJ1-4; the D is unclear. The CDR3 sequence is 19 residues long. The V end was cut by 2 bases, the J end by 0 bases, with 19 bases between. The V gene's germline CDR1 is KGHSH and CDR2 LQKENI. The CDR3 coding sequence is TGTGCCAGCTCACCAGGGTCGAAAGGGAAAACTACAACTAATGAAAAACTGTTTTTT. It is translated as CASSPGSKGKTTTNEKLFF.

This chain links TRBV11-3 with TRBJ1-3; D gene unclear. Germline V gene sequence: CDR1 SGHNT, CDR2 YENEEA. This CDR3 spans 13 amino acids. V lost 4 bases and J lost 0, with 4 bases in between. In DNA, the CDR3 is TGTGCCAGCAGCTCTGGCTCTGGAAACACCATATATTTT. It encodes CASSSGSGNTIYF.

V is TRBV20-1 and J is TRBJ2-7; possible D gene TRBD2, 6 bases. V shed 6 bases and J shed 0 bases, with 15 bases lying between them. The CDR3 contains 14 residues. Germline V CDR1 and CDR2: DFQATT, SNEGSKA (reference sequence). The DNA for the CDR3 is TGCAGTGCACAAACACCCGGGAGCTCCTACGAGCAGTACTTC. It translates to CSAQTPGSSYEQYF.

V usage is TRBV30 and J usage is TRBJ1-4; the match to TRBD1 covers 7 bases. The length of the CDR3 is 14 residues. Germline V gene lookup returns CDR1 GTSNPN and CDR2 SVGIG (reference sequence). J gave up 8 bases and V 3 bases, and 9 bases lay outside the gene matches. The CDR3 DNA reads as TGTGCCTGGAGACCAGACAGGGATCGCGAAAAACTGTTTTTT. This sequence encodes CAWRPDRDREKLFF.

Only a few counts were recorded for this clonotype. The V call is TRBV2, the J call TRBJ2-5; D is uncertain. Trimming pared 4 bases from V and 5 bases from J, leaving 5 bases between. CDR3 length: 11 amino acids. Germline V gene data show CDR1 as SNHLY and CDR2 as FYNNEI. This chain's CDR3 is CASSVRETQYF. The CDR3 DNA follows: TGTGCCAGCAGTGTTAGGGAGACCCAGTACTTC.

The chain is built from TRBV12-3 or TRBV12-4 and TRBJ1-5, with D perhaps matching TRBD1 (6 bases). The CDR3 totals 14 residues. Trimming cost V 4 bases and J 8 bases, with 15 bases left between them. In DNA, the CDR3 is TGTGCCAGCAGTTCAGGGGACGGGGGCAAGCCCCAGCATTTT. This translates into CASSSGDGGKPQHF.

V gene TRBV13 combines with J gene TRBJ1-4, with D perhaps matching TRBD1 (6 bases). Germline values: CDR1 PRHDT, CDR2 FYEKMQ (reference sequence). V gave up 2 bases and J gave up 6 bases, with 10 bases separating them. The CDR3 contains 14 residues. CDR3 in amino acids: CASSLQGSYEKLFF. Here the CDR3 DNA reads TGTGCCAGCAGCTTACAGGGGTCGTATGAAAAACTGTTTTTT.

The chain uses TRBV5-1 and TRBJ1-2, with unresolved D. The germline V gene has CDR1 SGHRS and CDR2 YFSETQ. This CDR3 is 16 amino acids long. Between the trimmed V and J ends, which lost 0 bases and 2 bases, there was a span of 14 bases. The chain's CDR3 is CASSLALAAVNYGYTF. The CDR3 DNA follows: TGCGCCAGCAGCTTGGCCCTGGCGGCAGTAAACTATGGCTACACCTTC.

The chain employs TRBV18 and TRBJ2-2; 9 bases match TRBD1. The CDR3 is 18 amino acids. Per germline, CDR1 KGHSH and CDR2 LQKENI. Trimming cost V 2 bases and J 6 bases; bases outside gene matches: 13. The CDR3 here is CASSPNSLTGGSPGELFF. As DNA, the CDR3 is TGTGCCAGCTCACCAAATTCGCTAACAGGGGGCAGTCCCGGGGAGCTGTTTTTT.

The CDR3 sequence: CSVPGETMNTEAFF. CDR3 sequence (DNA): TGCAGCGTGCCGGGAGAGACAATGAACACTGAAGCTTTCTTT. The genes are TRBV29-1 and TRBJ1-1; D ambiguous. V was clipped by 6 bases and J by 0 bases, with 14 bases between them. This CDR3 has 14 residues. Germline V lookup: CDR1 SQVTM, CDR2 ANQGSEA.

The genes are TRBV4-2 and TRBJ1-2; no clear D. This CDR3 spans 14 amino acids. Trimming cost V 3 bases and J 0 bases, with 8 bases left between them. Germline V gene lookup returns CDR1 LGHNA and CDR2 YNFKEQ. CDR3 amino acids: CASSHDTSNYGYTF. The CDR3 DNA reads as TGTGCCAGCAGCCACGATACCTCTAACTATGGCTACACCTTC.

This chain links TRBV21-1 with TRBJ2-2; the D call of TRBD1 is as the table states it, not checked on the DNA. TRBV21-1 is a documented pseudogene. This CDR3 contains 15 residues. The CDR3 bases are TGTGCCAGCAGCAGTGGGACAGAGAGCACCGGGGAGCTGTTTTTT. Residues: CASSSGTESTGELFF.

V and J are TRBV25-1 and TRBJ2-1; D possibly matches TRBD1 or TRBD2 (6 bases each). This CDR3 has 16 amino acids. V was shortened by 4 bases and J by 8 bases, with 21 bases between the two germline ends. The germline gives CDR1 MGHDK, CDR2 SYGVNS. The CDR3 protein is CASSGLFGGSRDEQFF. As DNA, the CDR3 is TGTGCCAGCAGTGGTCTATTCGGGGGCAGCCGGGATGAGCAGTTCTTC.

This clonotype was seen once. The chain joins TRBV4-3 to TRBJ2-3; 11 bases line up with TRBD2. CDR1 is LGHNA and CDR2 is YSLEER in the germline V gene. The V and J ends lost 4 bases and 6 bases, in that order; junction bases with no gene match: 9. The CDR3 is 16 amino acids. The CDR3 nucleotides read TGCGCCAGCAGCCGCATCCTAGCGGGGGGTCGGGATACGCAGTATTTT. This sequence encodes CASSRILAGGRDTQYF.

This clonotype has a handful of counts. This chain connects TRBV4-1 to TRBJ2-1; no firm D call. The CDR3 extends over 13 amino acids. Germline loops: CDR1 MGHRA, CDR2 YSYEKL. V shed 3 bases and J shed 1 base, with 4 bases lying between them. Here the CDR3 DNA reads TGCGCCAGCAGCCACCCTTCCTACAATGAGCAGTTCTTC. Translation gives CASSHPSYNEQFF.